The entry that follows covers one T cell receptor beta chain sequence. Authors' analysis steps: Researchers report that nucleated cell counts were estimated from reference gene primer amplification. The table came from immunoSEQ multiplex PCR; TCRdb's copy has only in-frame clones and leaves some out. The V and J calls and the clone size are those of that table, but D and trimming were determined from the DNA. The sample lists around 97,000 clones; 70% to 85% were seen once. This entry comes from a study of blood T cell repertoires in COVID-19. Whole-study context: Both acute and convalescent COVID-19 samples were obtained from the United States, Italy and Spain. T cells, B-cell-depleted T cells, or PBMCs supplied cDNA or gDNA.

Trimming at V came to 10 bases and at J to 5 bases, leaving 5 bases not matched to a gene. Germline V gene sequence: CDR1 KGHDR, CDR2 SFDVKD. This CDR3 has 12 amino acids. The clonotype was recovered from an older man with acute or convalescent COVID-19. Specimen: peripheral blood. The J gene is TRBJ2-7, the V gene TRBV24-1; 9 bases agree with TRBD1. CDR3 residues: CATGDRVDEQYF. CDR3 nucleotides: TGTGCCACAGGGGACAGGGTAGACGAGCAGTACTTC.